The present entry profiles one TCR beta chain with its context. No antigen is known for it. There are 12 residues in the CDR3. Germline CDR1 is SNHLY and CDR2 is FYNNEI. The sample is drawn from a study of blood T cells in healthy people across ages. Overall study results and limits: Whereas aged donors had fewer naive CD4+ cells, long-lived donors had more of them and higher diversity.

A sample-barcoded 5' primer and a J-beta primer mix were used in a second PCR of about 7 to 12 cycles. One entry per CDR3 protein results from TCRdb running MiXCR on the 5' RACE reads. The data contain hundreds of thousands of distinct CDR3 sequences, over 40% of them seen just once; the ten biggest clones take up approximately 15%. Sequencing input: blood. The V and J genes are TRBV2 and TRBJ2-7; no definite D call. With the DNA end fitting TRBJ2-5 better, the J assignment may be wrong. The sequence derives from an elderly woman in good health. This CDR3 reads CASRGGYETQYF. The CDR3 nucleotides read TGTGCCAGCAGGGGTGGGTACGAGACCCAGTACTTC.